This T cell receptor (beta chain) originates from a study of T cells in Graves' hyperthyroidism and ophthalmopathy. Notes on the study in general: The majority of expanded thyroid clonotypes above 0.001 also appeared in blood.

Note on this clonotype: The antigen is not known.

The study left out patients who had uncontrolled infection, other autoimmune disease, pregnancy or lactation. What was amplified from RNA transcripts were TCR beta CDR3 regions. Researchers ran a first-round RT-PCR on the TCR CDR3 using the HTBI primer set. TCRdb re-derived calls from the multiplex PCR reads in MiXCR, one entry per CDR3 protein. Found here are approximately 690,000 distinct CDR3 sequences, less than 25% of them singletons; the top ten hold under 35%. With V trimmed by 6 bases and J by 0 bases, 8 bases remained unmatched. The CDR3 totals 15 residues. CDR1 MDHEN and CDR2 SYDVKM come from the germline V gene.

V usage is TRBV28 and J usage is TRBJ2-7; 7 positions agree with TRBD1. The specimen sequenced was blood. The origin of this receptor is a man younger than 40 with Graves' ophthalmopathy. CDR3 DNA: TGTGCCAGCAGGCCCCGGGACAGAGCCTCCTACGAGCAGTACTTC. It codes for CASRPRDRASYEQYF.